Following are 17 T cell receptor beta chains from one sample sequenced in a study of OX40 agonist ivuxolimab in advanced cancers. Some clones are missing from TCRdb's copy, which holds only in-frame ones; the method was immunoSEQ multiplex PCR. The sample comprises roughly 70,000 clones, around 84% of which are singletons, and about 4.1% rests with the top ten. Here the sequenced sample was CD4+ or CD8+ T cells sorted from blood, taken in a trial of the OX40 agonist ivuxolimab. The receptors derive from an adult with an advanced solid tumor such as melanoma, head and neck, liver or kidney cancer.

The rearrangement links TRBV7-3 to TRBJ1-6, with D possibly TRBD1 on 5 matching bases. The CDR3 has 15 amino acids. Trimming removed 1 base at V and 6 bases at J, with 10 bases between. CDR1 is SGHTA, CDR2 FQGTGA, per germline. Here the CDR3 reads CASSLSWDLNSPLHF. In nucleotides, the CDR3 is TGTGCCAGCAGCTTAAGTTGGGACCTTAATTCACCCCTCCACTTT.

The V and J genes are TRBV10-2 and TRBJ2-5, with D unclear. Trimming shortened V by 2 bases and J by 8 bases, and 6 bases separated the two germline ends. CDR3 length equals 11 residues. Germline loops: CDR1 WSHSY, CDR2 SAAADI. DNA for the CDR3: TGCGCCAGCAGTGAGGTGACTACCCAGTACTTC. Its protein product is CASSEVTTQYF.

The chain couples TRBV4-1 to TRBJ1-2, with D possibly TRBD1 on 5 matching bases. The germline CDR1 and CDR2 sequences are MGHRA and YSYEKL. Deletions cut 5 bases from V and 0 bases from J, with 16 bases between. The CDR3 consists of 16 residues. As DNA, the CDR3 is TGCGCCAGCAGCTCCTCAATAGGGACGGCTAACTATGGCTACACCTTC. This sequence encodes CASSSSIGTANYGYTF.

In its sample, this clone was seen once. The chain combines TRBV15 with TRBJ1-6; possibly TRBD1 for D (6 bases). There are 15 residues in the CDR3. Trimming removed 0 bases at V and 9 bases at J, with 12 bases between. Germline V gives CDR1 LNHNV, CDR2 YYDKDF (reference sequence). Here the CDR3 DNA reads TGTGCCACCAGCAGAGAACGGGGGGCAGGTTCACCCCTCCACTTT. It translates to CATSRERGAGSPLHF.

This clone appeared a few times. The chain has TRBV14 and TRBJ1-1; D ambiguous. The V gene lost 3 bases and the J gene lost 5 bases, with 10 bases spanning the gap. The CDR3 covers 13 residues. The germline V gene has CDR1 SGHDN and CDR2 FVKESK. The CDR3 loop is CASSHLGGTEAFF. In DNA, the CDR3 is TGTGCCAGCAGCCACCTTGGCGGGACTGAAGCTTTCTTT.

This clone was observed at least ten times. CDR3 sequence (DNA): TGTGCCAGCTCACCCGGCGATTTCGGGGACACCCGCACAGATACGCAGTATTTT. Translation gives CASSPGDFGDTRTDTQYF. V gene TRBV18 combines with J gene TRBJ2-3; a possible D gene is TRBD1 (6 bases). The germline V and J ends were trimmed by 3 bases and 1 base, with 20 bases remaining between them. The V gene's germline CDR1 is KGHSH and CDR2 LQKENI. The CDR3 is 18 residues long.

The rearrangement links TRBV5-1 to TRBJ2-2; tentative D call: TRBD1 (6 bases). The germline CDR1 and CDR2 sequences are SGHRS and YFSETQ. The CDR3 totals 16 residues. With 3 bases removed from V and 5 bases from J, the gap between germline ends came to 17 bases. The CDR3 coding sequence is TGCGCCAGCAGCTCCGCCGGGACACCATTAACCGGGGAGCTGTTTTTT. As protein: CASSSAGTPLTGELFF.

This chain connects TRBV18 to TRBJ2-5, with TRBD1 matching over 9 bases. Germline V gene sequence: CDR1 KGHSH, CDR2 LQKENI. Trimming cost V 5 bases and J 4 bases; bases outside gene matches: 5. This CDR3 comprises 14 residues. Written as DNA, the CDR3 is TGTGCCAGCTCAGTTACAGGGGGCCGAGAGACCCAGTACTTC. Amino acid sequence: CASSVTGGRETQYF.

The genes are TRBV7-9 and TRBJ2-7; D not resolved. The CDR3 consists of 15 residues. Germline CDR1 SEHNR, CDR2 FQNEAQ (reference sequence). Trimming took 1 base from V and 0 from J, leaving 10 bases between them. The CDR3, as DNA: TGTGCCAGCAGCTTAGGCATGACCAGCTCCTACGAGCAGTACTTC. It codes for CASSLGMTSSYEQYF.

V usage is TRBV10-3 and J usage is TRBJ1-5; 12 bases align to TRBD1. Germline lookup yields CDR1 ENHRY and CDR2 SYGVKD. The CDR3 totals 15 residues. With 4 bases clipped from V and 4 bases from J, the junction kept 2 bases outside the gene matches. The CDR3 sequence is CAISGDRGPNQPQHF. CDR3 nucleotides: TGTGCCATCAGTGGGGACAGGGGGCCTAATCAGCCCCAGCATTTT.

Here the CDR3 reads CASSASGTDTDTQYF. CDR3 nucleotide sequence: TGTGCCAGCAGCGCGTCCGGGACAGACACAGATACGCAGTATTTT. The rearrangement joins TRBV11-3 to TRBJ2-3; the match to TRBD1 covers 7 bases. Germline V gene sequence: CDR1 SGHNT, CDR2 YENEEA. The CDR3 contains 15 residues. V lost 5 bases to trimming and J lost 2 bases; unmatched junction nucleotides: 7.

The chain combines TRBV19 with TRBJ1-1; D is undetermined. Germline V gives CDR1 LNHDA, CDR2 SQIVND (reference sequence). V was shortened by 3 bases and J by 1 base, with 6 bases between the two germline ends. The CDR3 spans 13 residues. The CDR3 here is CASSMARNTEAFF. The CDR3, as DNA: TGTGCCAGTAGTATGGCACGGAACACTGAAGCTTTCTTT.

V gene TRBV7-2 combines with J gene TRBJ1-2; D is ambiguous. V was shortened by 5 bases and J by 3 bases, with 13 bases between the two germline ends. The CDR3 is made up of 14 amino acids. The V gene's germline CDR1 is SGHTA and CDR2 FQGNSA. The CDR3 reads CASSTRTTYYGYTF. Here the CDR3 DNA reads TGTGCCAGCAGCACCCGGACGACTTACTATGGCTACACCTTC.

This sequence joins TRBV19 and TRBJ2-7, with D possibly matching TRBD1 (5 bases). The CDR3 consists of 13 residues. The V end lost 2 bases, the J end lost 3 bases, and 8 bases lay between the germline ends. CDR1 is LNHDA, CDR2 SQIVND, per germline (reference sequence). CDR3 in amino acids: CASSINRNYEQYF. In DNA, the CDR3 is TGTGCCAGTAGTATAAACAGGAACTACGAGCAGTACTTC.

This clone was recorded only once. The CDR3 protein is CASSSLIDRGLYNEQFF. Written as DNA, the CDR3 is TGTGCCAGCAGTTCTCTCATCGACAGGGGGTTGTACAATGAGCAGTTCTTC. J is TRBJ2-1 and V is TRBV28, with TRBD1 identical over 9 bases. The CDR3 totals 17 residues. V trimming: 4 bases; J trimming: 4 bases; junction bases outside the gene matches: 11. Germline lookup yields CDR1 MDHEN and CDR2 SYDVKM. Full variable domain (rest looked up from reference TRBV28 and TRBJ2-1): DVKVTQSSRYLVKRTGEKVFLECVQDMDHENMFWYRQDPGLGLRLIYFSYDVKMKEKGDIPEGYSVSREKKERFSLILESASTNQTSMYLCASSSLIDRGLYNEQFFGPGTRLTVL.

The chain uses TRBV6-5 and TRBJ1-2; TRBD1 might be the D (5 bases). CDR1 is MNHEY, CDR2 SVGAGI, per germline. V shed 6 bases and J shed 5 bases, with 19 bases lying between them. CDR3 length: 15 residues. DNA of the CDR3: TGTGCCAGCAGAAACAACCAGGGACCGCTATATGGCTACACCTTC. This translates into CASRNNQGPLYGYTF.

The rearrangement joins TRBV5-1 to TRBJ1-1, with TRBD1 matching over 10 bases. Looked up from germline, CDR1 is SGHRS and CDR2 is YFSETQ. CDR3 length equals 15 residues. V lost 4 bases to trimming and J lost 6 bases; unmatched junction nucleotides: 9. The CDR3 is CASSSEGQGYSEAFF. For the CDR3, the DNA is TGCGCCAGCAGCAGTGAGGGACAGGGGTATTCTGAAGCTTTCTTT.